This note documents a single T cell receptor beta chain sequence. Germline V gene sequence: CDR1 LNHDA, CDR2 SQIVND (reference sequence). The CDR3 has 16 residues. Deletions cut 1 base from V and 2 bases from J, with 12 bases between. This entry is derived from a study of blood T cell repertoires in COVID-19. Study context: Sources were T cells, B-cell-depleted T cells, or PBMCs; the material itself was cDNA or gDNA.

In the source study's methods: Cell counts per sample came from amplifying reference gene primers. Here immunoSEQ multiplex PCR was the method, and the copy in TCRdb shows in-frame clones only, minus some. That table supplies the V and J calls and clone size; D and trimming were determined from the DNA. The sample holds tens of thousands of clones, around 80% seen once. Sequencing was done on a sample of peripheral blood. The V and J genes are TRBV19 and TRBJ1-5; unclear D gene. This TCR derives from an older woman with acute or convalescent COVID-19. The CDR3 nucleotides are TGTGCCAGTAGTATAGCGGCGGGATCGGGCAATCAGCCCCAGCATTTT. Translation gives CASSIAAGSGNQPQHF. Complete variable domain (other parts from reference TRBV19 and TRBJ1-5): DGGITQSPKYLFRKEGQNVTLSCEQNLNHDAMYWYRQDPGQGLRLIYYSQIVNDFQKGDIAEGYSVSREKKESFPLTVTSAQKNPTAFYLCASSIAAGSGNQPQHFGDGTRLSIL.